A selection of T cell receptor beta chains follows, all from one sample in a study of early T cells in non-severe SARS-CoV-2 infection. TCRdb fed the 5' RACE reads into MiXCR, producing one record per CDR3 protein. The repertoire holds fewer than 50,000 distinct CDR3 sequences, with around 6% as singletons. Sequenced material: whole blood, taken at baseline. Every receptor here comes from an adult who was a healthcare worker with PCR-confirmed SARS-CoV-2 infection or an uninfected control (not recorded which). Both conserved end residues are part of each CDR3.

V gene: TRBV7-9; J gene: TRBJ1-1; CDR3 protein: CASSLTTEAFF
V gene: TRBV16; J gene: TRBJ2-1; CDR3 protein: CASSLGQGGNEQFF
V gene: TRBV4-3; J gene: TRBJ1-1; CDR3 protein: CASSQALTGGWRTEAFF
V gene: TRBV12-3/TRBV12-4; J gene: TRBJ2-2; CDR3 protein: CASSPLAGALTGELFF
V gene: TRBV27; J gene: TRBJ1-2; CDR3 protein: CASSLGPQTAYGYTF
V gene: TRBV9; J gene: TRBJ1-3; CDR3 protein: CASSVEGALPSGNTIYF
V gene: TRBV11-3; J gene: TRBJ1-1; CDR3 protein: CASSEGPGQGTEAFF
V gene: TRBV11-1; J gene: TRBJ2-7; CDR3 protein: CASSPTERKGYEQYF
V gene: TRBV7-2; J gene: TRBJ1-2; CDR3 protein: CASSSDSDYGYTF
V gene: TRBV11-2; J gene: TRBJ2-1; CDR3 protein: CASSFEARSTYNEQFF
V gene: TRBV5-1; J gene: TRBJ2-7; CDR3 protein: CASSLGAVGEQYF
V gene: TRBV9; J gene: TRBJ1-5; CDR3 protein: CASSVDGVGNQPQHF
V gene: TRBV5-5; J gene: TRBJ1-6; CDR3 protein: CASSSTGNSPLHF
V gene: TRBV7-8; J gene: TRBJ2-1; CDR3 protein: CASRTGISSYNEQFF
V gene: TRBV12-2; J gene: TRBJ2-7; CDR3 protein: CASRLGSDSYYEQYF
V gene: TRBV19; J gene: TRBJ2-3; CDR3 protein: CASSTTGTSGDTQYF
V gene: TRBV14; J gene: TRBJ2-7; CDR3 protein: CASSQRGGATYEQYF
V gene: TRBV19; J gene: TRBJ2-1; CDR3 protein: CASSYLSASNEQFF
V gene: TRBV20-1; J gene: TRBJ1-6; CDR3 protein: CSARPGASSYNSPLHF
V gene: TRBV3-1; J gene: TRBJ1-2; CDR3 protein: CASSPRERGAPGYGYTF
V gene: TRBV5-1; J gene: TRBJ1-3; CDR3 protein: CASSPGGQSGNTIYF
V gene: TRBV7-2; J gene: TRBJ2-2; CDR3 protein: CASSFSSGGGRTGELFF
V gene: TRBV24-1; J gene: TRBJ2-3; CDR3 protein: CATSDLGAGTDTQYF
V gene: TRBV10-2; J gene: TRBJ2-1; CDR3 protein: CASSEGAGGPKQFF
V gene: TRBV20-1; J gene: TRBJ1-5; CDR3 protein: CSARDGLSAQPQHF
V gene: TRBV6-2/TRBV6-3; J gene: TRBJ2-1; CDR3 protein: CASSYNAPNNEQFF
V gene: TRBV20-1; J gene: TRBJ2-3; CDR3 protein: CSASERGRTDTQYF
V gene: TRBV5-1; J gene: TRBJ2-3; CDR3 protein: CASSGAGGRSDTQYF
V gene: TRBV6-1; J gene: TRBJ1-6; CDR3 protein: CASSEAHSSYNSPLHF
V gene: TRBV6-5; J gene: -; CDR3 protein: CASSTRPPKELFF
V gene: TRBV6-5; J gene: TRBJ2-7; CDR3 protein: CASSTTGTGSYEQYF
V gene: TRBV21-1; J gene: TRBJ2-7; CDR3 protein: CASLKRGPPYEQYF
V gene: TRBV12-3/TRBV12-4; J gene: TRBJ1-5; CDR3 protein: CASSRRGNSNQPQHF
V gene: TRBV5-1; J gene: TRBJ1-2; CDR3 protein: CASSLQYGYTF
V gene: TRBV29-1; J gene: TRBJ1-1; CDR3 protein: CSGKVAMNTEAFF
V gene: TRBV3-1; J gene: TRBJ1-1; CDR3 protein: CASSQGFLNTEAFF
V gene: TRBV4-3; J gene: TRBJ2-7; CDR3 protein: CASSQDRQNYEQYF
V gene: TRBV4-2; J gene: TRBJ2-2; CDR3 protein: CASSQTENVELFF
V gene: TRBV18; J gene: TRBJ2-7; CDR3 protein: CASSPLPLQGAGQYF
V gene: TRBV7-2; J gene: TRBJ2-1; CDR3 protein: CASSRLAGDYDEQFF
V gene: TRBV6-2/TRBV6-3; J gene: TRBJ2-3; CDR3 protein: CARCDLGRLSTDTQYF
V gene: TRBV7-8; J gene: TRBJ1-4; CDR3 protein: CASSLGQEWDEKLFF
V gene: TRBV24-1; J gene: TRBJ2-3; CDR3 protein: CATSLAGNTQYF
V gene: TRBV20-1; J gene: TRBJ1-1; CDR3 protein: CSATGQGGAKAFF
V gene: TRBV24-1; J gene: TRBJ2-1; CDR3 protein: CATSSRVNEQFF
V gene: TRBV15; J gene: TRBJ2-7; CDR3 protein: CATSRDLDRGYEQYF
V gene: TRBV13; J gene: TRBJ1-1; CDR3 protein: CASSPPASDRRPMNTEAFF
V gene: TRBV6-2/TRBV6-3; J gene: TRBJ2-7; CDR3 protein: CASSSPGVSEQYF
V gene: TRBV28; J gene: TRBJ1-5; CDR3 protein: CASKFRDTNQPQHF
V gene: TRBV2; J gene: TRBJ2-7; CDR3 protein: CASSEVRGGPREQYF
V gene: TRBV2; J gene: TRBJ1-2; CDR3 protein: CASSSNSRYGYTF
V gene: TRBV18; J gene: TRBJ2-1; CDR3 protein: CASSPELRVIVHNEQFF
V gene: TRBV7-9; J gene: TRBJ2-1; CDR3 protein: CASSLPGLDPLEQFF